This T cell receptor beta chain was observed in a study of OX40 agonist ivuxolimab in advanced cancers. As for the study in general: In this trial design, patients received ivuxolimab intravenously at 0.01 to 10 mg/kg every 2 weeks. General study findings and limits: By week 6 at 0.1 to 3.0 mg/kg, blood CD4+ and CD8+ T cells had expanded clonally.

Produced via immunoSEQ multiplex PCR; TCRdb's table is partial and in-frame only. The sample has tens of thousands of clones; around nine tenths are singletons. Collection of blood occurred at baseline, at cycle 4 day 1, and at cycle 7 day 1. V lost 2 bases to trimming and J lost 2 bases; unmatched junction nucleotides: 12. CDR1 and CDR2 (germline): KGHSH, LQKENI. The CDR3 contains 17 residues. Details on this clone: Its antigen is undetermined.

Here the sequenced sample was CD4+ or CD8+ T cells sorted from blood, taken in a trial of the OX40 agonist ivuxolimab. The V call is TRBV18, the J call TRBJ2-7, with TRBD1 matching 7 bases. The receptor was isolated from an adult with an advanced solid tumor such as melanoma, head and neck, liver or kidney cancer. In DNA form, the CDR3 reads TGTGCCAGCTCACCAATTCCGACAGGGACCCCTCCCTACGAGCAGTACTTC. Translated, it gives CASSPIPTGTPPYEQYF. Variable domain in full (rest from reference TRBV18 and TRBJ2-7): NAGVMQNPRHLVRRRGQEARLRCSPMKGHSHVYWYRQLPEEGLKFMVYLQKENIIDESGMPKERFSAEFPKEGPSILRIQQVVRGDSAAYFCASSPIPTGTPPYEQYFGPGTRLTVT.